Listed below are T cell receptor beta chains from one sample, sequenced in a study of blood T cells in healthy people across ages. TCRdb processed the 5' RACE reads anew with MiXCR; each CDR3 protein has one entry. The data hold just under 900,000 distinct CDR3 sequences, with roughly 26% observed a single time. The sample taken for sequencing was blood. These receptors all come from a woman older than 75 in good health. Both conserved end residues are part of each CDR3. Each record gives: clone size, J gene, D gene, V gene, CDR3 DNA, CDR3 protein. D genes are given only for firm matches. Size tells how often a clone was seen (once, few, many) or the class of an expanded clone, and some rows leave it out.

. TRBJ1-5 . TRBV6-4 TGTGCCAGCAGTGACCGGGCGGGGCAGCCCCAGCATTTT CASSDRAGQPQHF
. TRBJ2-1 TRBD1 TRBV20-1 TGCAGTGCTAGCGACAGGGGGGACAATGAGCAGTTCTTC CSASDRGDNEQFF
few TRBJ1-1 . TRBV3-1 TGTGCCAGCAGCCAAGTTCTGGGGAACACTGAAGCTTTCTTT CASSQVLGNTEAFF
many TRBJ2-6 TRBD1 TRBV5-1 TGCGCCAGCAGCTTGGCTGGGACAGCCGCGGACTCTGGGGCCAACGTCCTGACTTTC CASSLAGTAADSGANVLTF
few TRBJ2-5 TRBD1 TRBV30 TGTGCCTGGAGTGGGGACAGGGTGGCGGGAGAGACCCAGTACTTC CAWSGDRVAGETQYF
many TRBJ1-2 . TRBV29-1 TGCAGCGGGGGTGGGGCGAATGGCTACACCTTC CSGGGANGYTF
many TRBJ2-3 . TRBV6-5 TGTGCCAGCAGACTGGGGGGTACGCAGTATTTT CASRLGGTQYF
. TRBJ2-1 TRBD2 TRBV11-2 TGTGCCAGCAGCTTTAGAGCTAGCGGGGGGCTCGATGAGCAGTTCTTC CASSFRASGGLDEQFF
. TRBJ2-7 . TRBV4-1 TGCGCCAGCAGCCACCATGAAAGGTCCTACGAGCAGTACTTC CASSHHERSYEQYF
. TRBJ1-5 . TRBV19 TGTGCCAGTAGTATAGCTCAGGGTTTTCATCAGCCCCAGCATTTT CASSIAQGFHQPQHF
few TRBJ1-4 . TRBV6-6 TGTGCCAGCAGTTACACGGGGGCTACTGAAGAAAAACTGTTTTTT CASSYTGATEEKLFF
. TRBJ1-1 . TRBV6-6 TGTGCCAGCAGTTACCGTGTGAGGAGAACTGAAGCTTTCTTT CASSYRVRRTEAFF
few TRBJ1-6 TRBD1 TRBV14 TGTGCCAGCAGCCCCCACAGGGGAAATTCACCCCTCCACTTT CASSPHRGNSPLHF
many TRBJ2-5 . TRBV30 TGTGCCTGGATGCTCGGAGGATCGACGACCCAGTACTTC CAWMLGGSTTQYF
. TRBJ2-3 TRBD1 TRBV12-3/TRBV12-4 TGTGCCAGCAGTTTAGAGGACACAGGGGACCTCACAGATACGCAGTATTTT CASSLEDTGDLTDTQYF
. TRBJ1-2 TRBD1 TRBV6-5 TGTGCCAGCAGTTACGGTGACAGGGTCTATGGCTACACCTTC CASSYGDRVYGYTF
few TRBJ2-5 TRBD1 TRBV6-2/TRBV6-3 TGTGCCAGCAGTAAATCGCCGGGACAGGGGGGAGAGACCCAGTACTTC CASSKSPGQGGETQYF
many TRBJ2-7 . TRBV20-1 TGCAGTGCTAGGCAGGGGAACGAGCAGTACTTC CSARQGNEQYF
. TRBJ1-5 . TRBV12-3/TRBV12-4 TGTGCCAGCAGTTTAGGTGCGGGGGAGGGTCAGCCCCAGCATTTT CASSLGAGEGQPQHF
many TRBJ2-7 TRBD1 TRBV2 TGTGCCAGCAGGGGGACAGGGTACGAGCAGTACTTC CASRGTGYEQYF
. TRBJ1-2 . TRBV4-3 TGCGCCAGCAGCCAAGAGGGGGGTTTCGGCTATGGCTACACCTTC CASSQEGGFGYGYTF
many TRBJ2-6 . TRBV3-1 TGTGCCAGCAGCCAAGGGACAGCGACCTTATCTGGGGCCAACGTCCTGACTTTC CASSQGTATLSGANVLTF
few TRBJ1-5 . TRBV6-1 TGTGCCAGCAAGAACCCCGGGACTCAGTCCTCGGGCAATCAGCCCCAGCATTTT CASKNPGTQSSGNQPQHF
few TRBJ1-1 . TRBV12-3/TRBV12-4 TGTGCCAGCAGTTCTAGGACAGCGGATTACGAAGCTTTCTTT CASSSRTADYEAFF
. TRBJ2-3 TRBD1 TRBV12-3/TRBV12-4 TGTGCCAGCAGACTAGACAGGGGGGGCACAGATGCGCAGTATTTT CASRLDRGGTDAQYF